This T cell receptor beta chain stems from a study of identical twins. A universal primer site was incorporated via template switching, and the cDNA contained unique molecular identifiers. TCRdb independently ran MiXCR on the 5' RACE reads; one entry per CDR3 protein. The sample lists about 220,000 distinct CDR3 sequences, roughly 7.5% seen once, with approximately 5.4% in the top ten. Notes on the study in general: Within twin pairs, the out-of-frame alpha sequences they shared showed excess low generation probability.

With regard to this clonotype: Its target is not known.

From germline, CDR1 is DFQATT and CDR2 SNEGSKA (reference sequence). CDR3 length: 14 residues. Deletions cut 0 bases from V and 6 bases from J, with 12 bases between. The sample was also reused in another study, on yellow fever vaccine responses in identical twins.

This receptor was obtained from a woman under 30 in good health. Sequenced material: CD8+ T cells sorted from blood. V and J are TRBV20-1 and TRBJ2-1; D remains ambiguous. The CDR3 DNA follows: TGCAGTGCTAGAGAATTGGTCCAATTCAATGAGCAGTTCTTC. Amino acids: CSARELVQFNEQFF.